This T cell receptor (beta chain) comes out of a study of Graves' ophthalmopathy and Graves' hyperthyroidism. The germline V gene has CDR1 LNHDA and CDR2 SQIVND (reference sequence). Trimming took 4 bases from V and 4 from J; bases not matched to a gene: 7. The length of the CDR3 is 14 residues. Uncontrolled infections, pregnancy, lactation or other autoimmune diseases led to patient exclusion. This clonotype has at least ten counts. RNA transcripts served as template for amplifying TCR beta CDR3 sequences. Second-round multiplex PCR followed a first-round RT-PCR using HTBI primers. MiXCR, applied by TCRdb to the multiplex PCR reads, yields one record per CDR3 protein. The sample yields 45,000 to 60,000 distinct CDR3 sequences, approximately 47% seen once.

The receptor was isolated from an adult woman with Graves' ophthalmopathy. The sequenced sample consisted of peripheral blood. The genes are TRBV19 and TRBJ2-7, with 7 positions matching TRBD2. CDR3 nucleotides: TGTGCCAGTAGTAGTCAAAGCGGGGCATACGAGCAGTACTTC. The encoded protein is CASSSQSGAYEQYF.